Following are 8 T cell receptor beta chains from one sample sequenced in a study of blood T cell repertoires in COVID-19. Assay: immunoSEQ multiplex PCR; the TCRdb copy retains only in-frame clones and omits some. The sample includes approximately 230,000 clones, 80% to 85% seen only once; the top ten take less than 20%. Sequencing used peripheral blood. These TCRs come from a man aged 30-40 years with active or convalescent COVID-19.

This clone was observed a few times. The chain combines TRBV19 with TRBJ1-5; D is possibly TRBD1 (6 bases). The CDR3 contains 14 residues. Germline loops: CDR1 LNHDA, CDR2 SQIVND (reference sequence). V was clipped by 6 bases and J by 4 bases, with 13 bases between them. The CDR3 DNA reads TGTGCCAGTAGCAGGACAGAACTTAATCAGCCCCAGCATTTT. Protein sequence: CASSRTELNQPQHF.

The chain recombines TRBV23-1 with TRBJ1-2, with a possible D match to TRBD1 (5 bases). TRBV23-1 is assigned to the ORF class and has an uncertain function. V was shortened by 2 bases and J by 1 base, with 11 bases between the two germline ends. The CDR3 is 15 residues long. The CDR3 DNA follows: TGCGCCAGCAGTCAAGACACAGGCAGTAACTATGGCTACACCTTC. It encodes CASSQDTGSNYGYTF.

This clone showed up just once. The rearrangement links TRBV7-2 to TRBJ2-5; TRBD2 matches at 7 bases. J lost 4 bases, V lost 0 bases, and 5 bases had no gene match. The CDR3 consists of 15 residues. The V gene's germline CDR1 is SGHTA and CDR2 FQGNSA. The CDR3 sequence: CASSLAGASGETQYF. CDR3 sequence (DNA): TGTGCCAGCAGCTTAGCTGGGGCTAGCGGAGAGACCCAGTACTTC.

CDR3: CASSRQGGWANVLTF. The CDR3 nucleotides read TGTGCCAGTAGTAGGCAGGGCGGCTGGGCCAACGTCCTGACTTTC. This chain joins TRBV19 and TRBJ2-6, with D possibly matching TRBD1 (5 bases). The germline V gene has CDR1 LNHDA and CDR2 SQIVND (reference sequence). The CDR3 contains 15 residues. V was pared by 4 bases and J by 5 bases, with 12 bases between.

This clone was seen more than once but under ten times. The V call is TRBV24-1, the J call TRBJ1-2; TRBD1 might be the D (6 bases). V lost 0 bases to trimming and J lost 1 base, with 11 bases between them. Germline V gene data show CDR1 as KGHDR and CDR2 as SFDVKD. The CDR3 is 16 amino acids. The CDR3 nucleotides are TGTGCCACCAGTGATTTGAGGGGGGGAGATAACTATGGCTACACCTTC. Its translation: CATSDLRGGDNYGYTF.

The chain carries TRBV30 and TRBJ1-3; no clear D gene. The CDR3 spans 11 residues. The germline V gene has CDR1 GTSNPN and CDR2 SVGIG (reference sequence). Trimming removed 4 bases at V and 4 bases at J, with 5 bases between. The CDR3 here is CAWNTGNTIYF. CDR3 in DNA: TGTGCCTGGAATACAGGAAACACCATATATTTT.

The chain carries TRBV5-1 and TRBJ1-2; 7 bases line up with TRBD1. V trimming: 2 bases; J trimming: 6 bases; junction bases outside the gene matches: 4. Per germline, CDR1 SGHRS and CDR2 YFSETQ. This CDR3 comprises 13 residues. The DNA of the CDR3 is TGCGCCAGCAGCTTCTCCCAGGGGGATGGCTACACCTTC. The encoded protein is CASSFSQGDGYTF.

The chain employs TRBV18 and TRBJ2-6; TRBD2 matches 8 bases. V was pared by 6 bases and J by 4 bases, with 11 bases of the junction left unmatched. The CDR3 is made up of 17 amino acids. The germline V gene encodes CDR1 KGHSH and CDR2 LQKENI. CDR3 coding DNA: TGTGCCAGCTCGACAAGGCGGGGGGAGCGCGGGGCCAACGTCCTGACTTTC. Protein: CASSTRRGERGANVLTF.